The clone carrying this T cell receptor (beta chain) was seen a few times. The target antigen is unknown. The data derive from a study of T cell repertoires in cytomegalovirus infection. Study background: Carrying CMV and the relevant HLA type showed in public TCR beta signatures.

TCRdb reprocessed the reads with MiXCR, giving one entry per CDR3 protein. Of roughly 500,000 distinct CDR3 sequences in the sample, about 42% were seen once. The CDR3 has 15 residues. The trim removed 5 bases at V and 8 bases at J, leaving 9 bases unmatched. From germline, CDR1 is LNHDA and CDR2 SQIVND (reference sequence). This receptor was taken from a human donor in good health (CMV status not recorded). Some clones in this sample may be carry-over from other donors' samples. The input for sequencing was cultured PBMCs, taken from culture after CMV antigen stimulation. The genes are TRBV19 and TRBJ2-1, with 10 nucleotides matching TRBD2. The CDR3 here is CASSLEREGHHEQFF. Here the CDR3 DNA reads TGTGCCAGTAGTCTCGAGCGGGAGGGTCACCATGAGCAGTTCTTC.